This T cell receptor beta chain originates from a study of pediatric ulcerative colitis. Assay used: immunoSEQ multiplex PCR; TCRdb lists only in-frame clones, some missing. The sample records around 22,000 clones, roughly two thirds being singletons. Study-level findings and limits: Total lymphocyte DNA, not sorted subsets, was the template. Blood-derived T cells may be present in rectal pinch biopsies.

With respect to this clone: The target antigen is unknown.

Trimming at V came to 3 bases and at J to 4 bases, leaving 14 bases not matched to a gene. CDR3 length: 17 amino acids. Germline lookup yields CDR1 KGHSH and CDR2 LQKENI. Rectal tissue came from one to two pinch biopsies taken at colonoscopy. The source of this sequence is a boy aged 5-17 years with severe ulcerative colitis. The source material was gut tissue. The chain joins TRBV18 to TRBJ2-7, with 8 bases fitting TRBD1. The CDR3 DNA follows: TGTGCCAGCTCACCGACGCAGGGGGCCTACCTTGGGTACGAGCAGTACTTC. It yields the protein CASSPTQGAYLGYEQYF.